Listed here is a single T cell receptor beta chain. The antigen remains unidentified. The sample originates from a study of T-cell memory formation after mild COVID-19. At the level of the study: TCR clusters were mostly donor specific.

TCRdb reprocessed the 5' RACE reads via MiXCR and lists one record per CDR3 protein. The data show some 120,000 distinct CDR3 sequences, 16% seen once. Trimming left V 5 bases short and J 0 bases short, with 13 bases between. This CDR3 region has 16 residues. Study-wide results and limits: A second wave expanding day 15 to 37 was CD4+-biased; contracting clones were balanced. Certain responding clones were present in pre-infection memory, suggesting participation of cross-reactive memory. CD4+ contracting clones were mainly CM and EM; CD8+ ones, EMRA.

This sequence originates from an adult woman who had mild COVID-19 (a few samples of this study predate the infection). Cell type and time point are not known. The genes are TRBV12-3 or TRBV12-4 and TRBJ2-2; no clear D. Source material: PBMCs or a T cell subset sorted from them (not recorded which). The CDR3 spells CASSPKWASNTGELFF. CDR3 nucleotide sequence: TGTGCCAGCAGTCCCAAGTGGGCTTCGAACACCGGGGAGCTGTTTTTT.